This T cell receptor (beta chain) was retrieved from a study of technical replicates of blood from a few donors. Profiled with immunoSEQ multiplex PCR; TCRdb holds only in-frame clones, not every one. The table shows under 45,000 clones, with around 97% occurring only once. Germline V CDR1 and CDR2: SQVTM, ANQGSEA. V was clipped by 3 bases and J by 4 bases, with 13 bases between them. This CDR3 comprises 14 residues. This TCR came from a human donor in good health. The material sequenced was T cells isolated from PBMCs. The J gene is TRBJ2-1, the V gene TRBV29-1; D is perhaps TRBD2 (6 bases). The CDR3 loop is CSVEAAGVYNEQFF. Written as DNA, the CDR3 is TGCAGCGTTGAGGCAGCGGGTGTTTACAATGAGCAGTTCTTC.